This entry lists 7 T cell receptor beta chains sequenced from one sample in a study of cytomegalovirus exposure and HLA in healthy donors. The method was immunoSEQ multiplex PCR; TCRdb's version includes in-frame clones alone and lacks a portion of them. This sample has hundreds of thousands of clones, with more than 75% found just once. Material: PBMCs. These receptors were collected from a man aged 18 to 29 in good health and CMV-seropositive.

In regard to this clone: This CDR3 is also generated by other DNA sequences in the sample. This rearrangement joins TRBV5-1 to TRBJ2-3; the D is unclear. The CDR3 sequence is 14 residues long. CDR1 and CDR2 from the germline V gene are SGHRS and YFSETQ. Trimming took 2 bases from V and 2 from J, leaving 9 bases between them. The CDR3 region has the DNA TGCGCCAGCAGCTTTGTTAAGTCCACAGATACGCAGTATTTT. It translates to CASSFVKSTDTQYF.

This clone has a single count. The chain is built from TRBV30 and TRBJ2-1; D gene ambiguous. This CDR3 contains 11 residues. V shed 0 bases and J shed 6 bases, with 3 bases lying between them. The V gene's germline CDR1 is GTSNPN and CDR2 SVGIG (reference sequence). CDR3: CAWSVGNEQFF. The CDR3 bases are TGTGCCTGGAGTGTAGGCAATGAGCAGTTCTTC.

The chain combines TRBV27 with TRBJ2-2; 8 bases map to TRBD2. Germline lookup yields CDR1 MNHEY and CDR2 SMNVEV (reference sequence). V lost 4 bases, J lost 1 base, and 14 bases stayed unmatched. The CDR3 is 19 amino acids. The CDR3 DNA follows: TGTGCCAGCAGTTCCCGGGGGGGCGGACTGGCAATGAACACCGGGGAGCTGTTTTTT. It specifies CASSSRGGGLAMNTGELFF.

The chain carries TRBV5-6 and TRBJ1-2, with D possibly being TRBD1 (5 bases). The germline V gene has CDR1 SGHDT and CDR2 YYEEEE. Trimming stripped 3 bases from V and 4 bases from J, with 10 bases between. This CDR3 region has 13 residues. The CDR3 sequence is CASSSTVTYGYTF. In DNA form, the CDR3 reads TGTGCCAGCAGCTCGACAGTTACCTATGGCTACACCTTC.

This clone was seen more than once but under ten times. V usage is TRBV7-3 and J usage is TRBJ1-2; D remains unclear. The length of the CDR3 is 12 residues. CDR1 and CDR2 (germline): SGHTA, FQGTGA. Trimming shortened V by 1 base and J by 7 bases, and 7 bases separated the two germline ends. CDR3 protein: CASSLRACGYTF. Here the CDR3 DNA reads TGTGCCAGCAGCTTAAGGGCATGTGGCTACACCTTC.

V and J are TRBV27 and TRBJ2-7; D is uncertain. The germline CDR1 and CDR2 sequences are MNHEY and SMNVEV (reference sequence). Trimming pared 0 bases from V and 5 bases from J, leaving 11 bases between. The CDR3 covers 14 residues. CDR3 protein: CASSLSQTRDEQYF. The CDR3, as DNA: TGTGCCAGCAGTTTATCTCAGACCCGCGACGAGCAGTACTTC.

V is TRBV7-2 and J is TRBJ2-7; 9 bases fit TRBD2. The CDR3 covers 15 residues. Germline V gives CDR1 SGHTA, CDR2 FQGNSA. Unmatched junction bases numbered 5, after V lost 5 bases and J lost 0 bases. This CDR3 reads CASSVSGSVSYEQYF. Here the CDR3 DNA reads TGTGCCAGCAGCGTTAGCGGGAGCGTCTCCTACGAGCAGTACTTC.